What follows are 26 T cell receptor beta chains derived from one specimen sequenced in a study of T cells after posttransplantation cyclophosphamide (dated by TCRdb to 2016 to 2017). The control cohort consisted of approximately ten patients who had myeloablative marrow transplants with methotrexate plus a calcineurin inhibitor and who were sampled 1 year after transplant. The library relied on the immunoSEQ multiplex PCR assay. As stored in TCRdb, this immuneACCESS dataset retains in-frame rearrangements with V and J assigned. A fraction of the clones does not appear; measured against another copy, unresolved V genes explain less than half of the discrepancy, and the remainder lacks a known reason. The sample has some 4,000 clones on record, over 60% of them singletons. The top ten constitute roughly three fifths of the sample. Here the sequenced sample was PBMCs, taken after allogeneic stem cell transplant with calcineurin inhibitor and methotrexate. Source of these receptors: a female patient aged 45-60 years who received an allogeneic stem cell transplant from an unrelated donor, was CMV-positive, and had acute and chronic GVHD. The graft donor may be the source of some T cells after a transplant.

The chain is built from TRBV18 and TRBJ2-7; D gene ambiguous. There are 14 residues in the CDR3. The germline V and J ends were trimmed by 0 bases and 3 bases, with 9 bases remaining between them. Germline values: CDR1 KGHSH, CDR2 LQKENI. CDR3 sequence reads: CASSPPVSVYEQYF. The CDR3 DNA is TGTGCCAGCTCACCACCGGTATCGGTCTACGAGCAGTACTTC.

V gene TRBV6-5 combines with J gene TRBJ2-7; weak D call: TRBD1 (6 bases). Germline CDR1 and CDR2: MNHEY and SVGAGI. The CDR3 covers 14 residues. The V end was cut by 5 bases, the J end by 9 bases, with 20 bases between. This CDR3 reads CASSERGHLTGQYF. As DNA, the CDR3 is TGTGCCAGCAGTGAAAGGGGACACTTAACGGGGCAGTACTTC.

The chain carries TRBV5-1 and TRBJ2-3, with D tentatively TRBD1 or TRBD2 (5 bases each). With 4 bases removed from V and 9 bases from J, the gap between germline ends came to 21 bases. In germline, CDR1 is SGHRS, CDR2 YFSETQ. There are 15 residues in the CDR3. For the CDR3, the DNA is TGCGCCAGCAGCCTGGAGGCCGGGCTCCAGGGCACGCAGTATTTT. Its translation is CASSLEAGLQGTQYF.

The chain is built from TRBV5-1 and TRBJ2-5, with TRBD2 as a possible D gene (6 bases). The ends were cut back, 0 bases at V and 5 bases at J, with 14 bases in the middle. CDR3 size: 15 residues. The germline V gene has CDR1 SGHRS and CDR2 YFSETQ. The DNA for the CDR3 is TGCGCCAGCAGCTTGGGGAGGAGACTAGAGGAGACCCAGTACTTC. It codes for CASSLGRRLEETQYF.

The chain has TRBV19 and TRBJ2-1; 7 nucleotides line up with TRBD2. The CDR3 consists of 15 residues. V lost 5 bases and J lost 4; bases outside the gene matches: 8. Germline CDR1 is LNHDA and CDR2 is SQIVND (reference sequence). The CDR3 loop is CASSLQAGPYNEQFF. The DNA of the CDR3 is TGTGCCAGTAGTCTCCAAGCGGGGCCTTACAATGAGCAGTTCTTC.

The rearrangement uses TRBV7-9 and TRBJ2-1, with D perhaps TRBD1 (7 bases). V was cut by 6 bases and J by 1 base, with 16 bases left in between. There are 16 residues in the CDR3. Germline V gene lookup returns CDR1 SEHNR and CDR2 FQNEAQ (reference sequence). CDR3 sequence (DNA): TGTGCCAGCAGAATGCAGGGGGGTGTTTCCTACAATGAGCAGTTCTTC. Protein product: CASRMQGGVSYNEQFF. The whole variable domain, filled in from reference TRBV7-9 and TRBJ2-1, reads DTGVSQNPRHKITKRGQNVTFRCDPISEHNRLYWYRQTLGQGPEFLTYFQNEAQLEKSRLLSDRFSAERPKGSFSTLEIQRTEQGDSAMYLCASRMQGGVSYNEQFFGPGTRLTVL.

This chain links TRBV13 with TRBJ2-5; 11 bases fit TRBD2. Germline CDR1 reads PRHDT; CDR2 reads FYEKMQ (reference sequence). The CDR3 consists of 16 residues. V lost 5 bases and J lost 3; bases outside the gene matches: 8. CDR3 DNA: TGTGCCAGCAGCCACATGGGACTAGCGGCTAAAGAGACCCAGTACTTC. As protein: CASSHMGLAAKETQYF.

The chain uses TRBV5-1 and TRBJ2-4; D is undetermined. The CDR3 loop spans 14 amino acids. Trimming removed 2 bases from V and 1 base from J, with 7 bases in between. Germline loops: CDR1 SGHRS, CDR2 YFSETQ. The CDR3 bases are TGCGCCAGCAGCTTTGAGGCCGCCAAAAACATTCAGTACTTC. Its protein product is CASSFEAAKNIQYF.

The chain carries TRBV16 and TRBJ1-5; TRBD1 aligns across 7 bases. Germline V gives CDR1 KGHSY, CDR2 FQNENV. This CDR3 is built from 16 residues. J lost 0 bases, V lost 3 bases, and 5 bases had no gene match. The DNA for the CDR3 is TGTGCCAGCAGCCACGGACAGGCGGATAGCAATCAGCCCCAGCATTTT. It is translated as CASSHGQADSNQPQHF.

The gene calls are TRBV5-3 and TRBJ2-7; 8 bases line up with TRBD1. TRBV5-3 is an ORF, and what it does is uncertain. The CDR3 totals 14 residues. V shed 0 bases, J shed 11 bases, and the junction held 10 bases outside the gene matches. The CDR3 region is CARSLERTGSLEYF. DNA of the CDR3: TGTGCCAGAAGCTTGGAAAGGACAGGGTCCCTGGAGTACTTC.

V usage is TRBV4-2 and J usage is TRBJ1-1; a weak D match, TRBD1 (5 bases). Trimming left V 2 bases short and J 1 base short, with 8 bases between. Germline assignment: CDR1 LGHNA and CDR2 YNFKEQ. This CDR3 contains 14 residues. The DNA for the CDR3 is TGTGCCAGCAGCCAACCAAGGGGGAACACTGAAGCTTTCTTT. The encoded protein is CASSQPRGNTEAFF.

This clone is a singleton in its sample. The chain links TRBV4-3 to TRBJ2-3, with D possibly matching TRBD1 (6 bases). The CDR3 runs 17 residues. Trimming stripped 2 bases from V and 0 bases from J, with 15 bases between. Germline lookup yields CDR1 LGHNA and CDR2 YSLEER. Here the CDR3 DNA reads TGCGCCAGCAGCCAATTTGTCAGGGGTGGGAGCACAGATACGCAGTATTTT. Amino acids: CASSQFVRGGSTDTQYF.

As concerns this clone: A junction boundary mismatches the germline segment, possibly from a read error. The rearrangement joins TRBV7-9 to TRBJ1-1, with D possibly TRBD1 on 6 matching bases. Germline V CDR1 and CDR2: SEHNR, FQNEAQ (reference sequence). The CDR3 spans 17 residues. The CDR3 sequence: CASSQDFSTGSNTEAFF. The CDR3 DNA sequence: TGCGCCAGCAGCCAAGATTTTTCAACAGGGTCGAACACTGAAGCTTTCTTT. Together with reference TRBV7-9 and TRBJ1-1, the CDR3 gives the full variable domain: DTGVSQNPRHKITKRGQNVTFRCDPISEHNRLYWYRQTLGQGPEFLTYFQNEAQLEKSRLLSDRFSAERPKGSFSTLEIQRTEQGDSAMYLCASSQDFSTGSNTEAFFGQGTRLTVV.

The V call is TRBV2, the J call TRBJ2-5, with 8 bases matching TRBD2. The CDR3 loop spans 13 amino acids. After removal of 3 bases from V and 4 bases from J, the junction contained 1 base not matched to a gene. The V gene's germline CDR1 is SNHLY and CDR2 FYNNEI. In DNA, the CDR3 is TGTGCCAGCAGTGACCGGGAGGGAGAGACCCAGTACTTC. Encoded protein: CASSDREGETQYF. The variable domain in full, completed from reference TRBV2 and TRBJ2-5, reads EPEVTQTPSHQVTQMGQEVILRCVPISNHLYFYWYRQILGQKVEFLVSFYNNEISEKSEIFDDQFSVERPDGSNFTLKIRSTKLEDSAMYFCASSDREGETQYFGPGTRLLVL.

V gene TRBV4-1 combines with J gene TRBJ2-6; a possible D gene is TRBD2 (6 bases). Germline V CDR1 and CDR2: MGHRA, YSYEKL. CDR3 length equals 18 residues. Trimming cost V 4 bases and J 0 bases, with 16 bases left between them. CDR3 nucleotide sequence: TGCGCCAGCAGCCGAACCCCGGGGACTGGCTCTGGGGCCAACGTCCTGACTTTC. Its translation is CASSRTPGTGSGANVLTF.

The V call is TRBV19, the J call TRBJ2-1, with D hard to call. V lost 1 base and J lost 4, with 14 bases in between. The CDR3 extends over 16 amino acids. Germline V gene data show CDR1 as LNHDA and CDR2 as SQIVND (reference sequence). The CDR3 spells CASSIASNTWYNEQFF. The CDR3 DNA reads TGTGCCAGTAGTATAGCTTCAAACACCTGGTACAATGAGCAGTTCTTC.

The chain uses TRBV19 and TRBJ2-7; D is unresolved. V lost 6 bases and J lost 7, with 10 bases in between. CDR3 length equals 11 residues. Germline V gene sequence: CDR1 LNHDA, CDR2 SQIVND (reference sequence). The CDR3 spells CASSETGEQYF. The CDR3 DNA is TGTGCCAGTAGCGAGACGGGTGAGCAGTACTTC.

This sequence joins TRBV27 and TRBJ2-1; 9 nucleotides line up with TRBD2. This CDR3 is built from 16 residues. Unmatched junction bases numbered 14, after V lost 7 bases and J lost 7 bases. Germline V lookup: CDR1 MNHEY, CDR2 SMNVEV (reference sequence). CDR3 sequence reads: CASNLSGRGVGNEQFF. CDR3 nucleotide sequence: TGTGCCAGCAACCTTAGCGGGAGAGGAGTAGGTAATGAGCAGTTCTTC.

This clone was counted only a few times. CDR3 nucleotides: TGTGCCAGTAGTGAGGACTTCGTAAGCGGAGCTTTCTTT. It encodes CASSEDFVSGAFF. The gene calls are TRBV19 and TRBJ1-1, with D hard to call. Looked up from germline, CDR1 is LNHDA and CDR2 is SQIVND (reference sequence). CDR3 length equals 13 residues. V lost 5 bases and J lost 10, with 17 bases in between.

V usage is TRBV11-3 and J usage is TRBJ2-1; 10 bases match TRBD2. CDR1 SGHNT and CDR2 YENEEA come from the germline V gene. The CDR3 is 16 residues long. The J segment lost 6 bases and the V segment lost 1 base, leaving 6 bases of the junction unmatched. The CDR3, as DNA: TGTGCCAGCAGCTTAGGTTCACTAGCGGGAACCAATGAGCAGTTCTTC. Protein: CASSLGSLAGTNEQFF.

The rearrangement links TRBV13 to TRBJ2-7, with no clear D. CDR1 is PRHDT, CDR2 FYEKMQ, per germline (reference sequence). The CDR3 totals 14 residues. The V end was cut by 7 bases, the J end by 4 bases, with 17 bases between. The CDR3 DNA sequence: TGTGCCAGCACCTTCTCAACCCAGAGGTACGAGCAGTACTTC. The encoded protein is CASTFSTQRYEQYF.

In its sample, this clone ranks as medium-sized (0.01 to 0.1%). V and J are TRBV6-4 and TRBJ2-4, with 7 bases that match TRBD1. The junction had 12 bases not matched to a gene; V was cut back by 4 bases and J by 3 bases. CDR3 size: 17 residues. Germline V CDR1 and CDR2: MRHNA, SNTAGT. CDR3 residues: CASSVPQDRSGKNIQYF. In DNA form, the CDR3 reads TGTGCCAGCAGTGTCCCCCAGGACAGGTCCGGCAAAAACATTCAGTACTTC.

The V call is TRBV10-1, the J call TRBJ2-3; TRBD2 matches 10 bases. Germline V gives CDR1 WNHNN, CDR2 SYGVQD (reference sequence). This CDR3 comprises 16 residues. Unmatched junction bases numbered 9, after V lost 3 bases and J lost 6 bases. In DNA, the CDR3 is TGCGCCAGCAGTGACCCAGGAGCGGGAGGGCGGGATACGCAGTATTTT. This sequence encodes CASSDPGAGGRDTQYF.

This clone is a singleton in its sample. V is TRBV6-4 and J is TRBJ2-6; no firm D call. Trimming took 0 bases from V and 0 from J, leaving 3 bases between them. CDR1 and CDR2 from the germline V gene are MRHNA and SNTAGT. This CDR3 is built from 15 residues. CDR3 sequence reads: CASSDSYSGANVLTF. For the CDR3, the DNA is TGTGCCAGCAGTGACTCATACTCTGGGGCCAACGTCCTGACTTTC.

The DNA of the CDR3 is TGTGCCAGCTCACCCCGACAGGACCCCAATCAGCCCCAGCATTTT. Amino acids: CASSPRQDPNQPQHF. The genes are TRBV18 and TRBJ1-5, with a tentative D call TRBD1 (6 bases). This CDR3 spans 15 amino acids. Germline V gene data show CDR1 as KGHSH and CDR2 as LQKENI. The V gene lost 3 bases and the J gene lost 3 bases, with 12 bases spanning the gap.

The rearrangement joins TRBV19 to TRBJ1-6; TRBD1 might be the D (6 bases). CDR1 is LNHDA and CDR2 is SQIVND in the germline V gene (reference sequence). CDR3 length: 15 amino acids. The ends were cut back, 2 bases at V and 7 bases at J, with 12 bases in the middle. Written as DNA, the CDR3 is TGTGCCAGTAGTATAATAGGGGGAACGAATTCACCCCTCCACTTT. This gives the protein CASSIIGGTNSPLHF.